One and the same sample provided the 26 T cell receptor beta chains below, sequenced in a study of regulatory and conventional T cells in RAG deficiency. Profiling relied on immunoSEQ multiplex PCR, and the TCRdb table lists in-frame clones only, not all of them. The table shows about 9,000 clones, with around 80% occurring only once. A further study also used this sample, focusing on regulatory T cells. Per that study: Primers: 52 TRBV forward and 13 TRBJ reverse.

The sequenced material came from CD8+ T cells sorted from blood. The receptor source for this set is a human donor in good health.

The CDR3 nucleotides are TGCGCCAGCAGGACCGAACAGGGGGTAAACACTGAAGCTTTCTTT. Amino acid sequence: CASRTEQGVNTEAFF. The chain recombines TRBV4-1 with TRBJ1-1, with 8 nucleotides matching TRBD1. Germline V lookup: CDR1 MGHRA, CDR2 YSYEKL. This CDR3 is built from 15 residues. V was pared by 6 bases and J by 2 bases, with 8 bases of the junction left unmatched.

This clone has just one count. The CDR3 is CASSLVGGSYNEQFF. The CDR3 DNA reads TGTGCCAGCAGCTTGGTGGGGGGCTCCTACAATGAGCAGTTCTTC. The J gene is TRBJ2-1, the V gene TRBV5-5, with TRBD2 as a possible D gene (6 bases). The V end was cut by 0 bases, the J end by 0 bases, with 7 bases between. The CDR3 has 15 residues. Germline V gene lookup returns CDR1 SGHKS and CDR2 YYEKEE (reference sequence).

The chain carries TRBV19 and TRBJ2-3; 16 bases agree with TRBD2. The length of the CDR3 is 17 residues. Germline CDR1 is LNHDA and CDR2 is SQIVND (reference sequence). The J segment lost 3 bases and the V segment lost 3 bases, leaving 3 bases of the junction unmatched. CDR3 protein: CASSIGTSGGGTDTQYF. The CDR3 DNA reads as TGTGCCAGTAGTATTGGGACTAGCGGGGGGGGGACAGATACGCAGTATTTT. Combining the CDR3 with reference TRBV19 and TRBJ2-3 gives the whole variable domain DGGITQSPKYLFRKEGQNVTLSCEQNLNHDAMYWYRQDPGQGLRLIYYSQIVNDFQKGDIAEGYSVSREKKESFPLTVTSAQKNPTAFYLCASSIGTSGGGTDTQYFGPGTRLTVL.

The chain uses TRBV13 and TRBJ2-7, with D uncertain. The V end lost 7 bases, the J end lost 5 bases, and 9 bases lay between the germline ends. Germline values: CDR1 PRHDT, CDR2 FYEKMQ (reference sequence). This CDR3 is built from 11 residues. The chain's CDR3 is CASTPGDEQYF. The CDR3 DNA reads as TGTGCCAGCACCCCGGGTGACGAGCAGTACTTC.

The chain carries TRBV6-5 and TRBJ2-1; D is ambiguous. Looked up from germline, CDR1 is MNHEY and CDR2 is SVGAGI. This CDR3 region has 16 residues. With 2 bases removed from V and 8 bases from J, the gap between germline ends came to 19 bases. The CDR3 region has the DNA TGTGCCAGCAGTTACCGGATTCCGTCCCCCCGGGATGAGCAGTTCTTC. The encoded protein is CASSYRIPSPRDEQFF.

The chain employs TRBV19 and TRBJ2-2; 8 bases map to TRBD2. The CDR3 length is 13 residues. The junction had 3 bases not matched to a gene; V was cut back by 6 bases and J by 6 bases. Germline-derived CDR1 and CDR2 are LNHDA and SQIVND (reference sequence). The CDR3 here is CASSGGAPGELFF. The CDR3 nucleotides read TGTGCCAGTAGCGGGGGGGCTCCCGGGGAGCTGTTTTTT.

The chain links TRBV4-1 to TRBJ1-2; D unclear. The CDR3 contains 16 residues. V was pared by 2 bases and J by 8 bases, with 21 bases between. Germline V lookup: CDR1 MGHRA, CDR2 YSYEKL. CDR3 region: CASSQTPSGASGGYTF. The DNA of the CDR3 is TGCGCCAGCAGCCAAACGCCCTCAGGCGCCAGCGGGGGCTACACCTTC.

This clone was seen a few times. V usage is TRBV5-1 and J usage is TRBJ2-7, with D uncertain. The germline V and J ends were trimmed by 0 bases and 5 bases, with 15 bases remaining between them. Per germline, CDR1 SGHRS and CDR2 YFSETQ. The CDR3 runs to 15 residues. The CDR3 sequence is CASSLGILVGDEQYF. CDR3 in DNA: TGCGCCAGCAGCTTGGGGATTCTGGTGGGCGACGAGCAGTACTTC.

The CDR3 DNA reads TGTGCCATCCCGGGGGAGGGGACCTACAATGAGCAGTTCTTC. Translating it yields CAIPGEGTYNEQFF. The chain couples TRBV2 to TRBJ2-1; 7 bases are shared with TRBD2. Per the germline V gene, CDR1 is SNHLY and CDR2 is FYNNEI. V was pared by 10 bases and J by 2 bases, with 8 bases of the junction left unmatched. CDR3 size: 14 residues.

The chain is built from TRBV6-1 and TRBJ2-5; no definite D call. The V gene's germline CDR1 is MNHNS and CDR2 SASEGT. V was cut by 3 bases and J by 4 bases, with 6 bases left in between. There are 12 residues in the CDR3. CDR3 nucleotide sequence: TGTGCCAGCAGTGATGGGGTAGAGACCCAGTACTTC. Its translation is CASSDGVETQYF.

The gene calls are TRBV28 and TRBJ2-5, with D possibly TRBD1 on 6 matching bases. Germline V lookup: CDR1 MDHEN, CDR2 SYDVKM. The CDR3 contains 14 residues. The germline V and J ends were trimmed by 6 bases and 5 bases, with 16 bases remaining between them. CDR3 sequence: CASRLVQGRETQYF. The DNA of the CDR3 is TGTGCCAGCAGACTCGTACAGGGACGCGAGACCCAGTACTTC. Full variable domain (missing parts from reference TRBV28 and TRBJ2-5): DVKVTQSSRYLVKRTGEKVFLECVQDMDHENMFWYRQDPGLGLRLIYFSYDVKMKEKGDIPEGYSVSREKKERFSLILESASTNQTSMYLCASRLVQGRETQYFGPGTRLLVL.

This chain connects TRBV28 to TRBJ2-1; 13 nucleotides match TRBD2. This CDR3 region has 16 residues. Germline V gives CDR1 MDHEN, CDR2 SYDVKM. After removal of 5 bases from V and 2 bases from J, the junction contained 3 bases not matched to a gene. Here the CDR3 reads CASSRTSGRPYNEQFF. The CDR3 DNA is TGTGCCAGCAGTCGGACTAGCGGGAGACCCTACAATGAGCAGTTCTTC.

The chain joins TRBV7-2 to TRBJ1-2, with a tentative D call TRBD1 (6 bases). The CDR3 spans 15 residues. Germline CDR1 and CDR2: SGHTA and FQGNSA. V lost 5 bases to trimming and J lost 3 bases, with 16 bases between them. The CDR3 sequence is CASSRPGHLYYGYTF. The DNA of the CDR3 is TGTGCCAGCAGCAGACCGGGACACCTTTACTATGGCTACACCTTC. Filled out from reference TRBV7-2 and TRBJ1-2, the complete variable domain reads GAGVSQSPSNKVTEKGKDVELRCDPISGHTALYWYRQSLGQGLEFLIYFQGNSAPDKSGLPSDRFSAERTGGSVSTLTIQRTQQEDSAVYLCASSRPGHLYYGYTFGSGTRLTVV.

In nucleotides, the CDR3 is TGTGCCAGCAGCGTAGGACCGTACACAGATACGCAGTATTTT. Encoded protein: CASSVGPYTDTQYF. This sequence joins TRBV7-9 and TRBJ2-3, with D unresolved. Germline-derived CDR1 and CDR2 are SEHNR and FQNEAQ (reference sequence). The CDR3 consists of 14 residues. V was shortened by 5 bases and J by 2 bases, with 11 bases between the two germline ends. Full variable domain (remainder filled in from reference TRBV7-9 and TRBJ2-3): DTGVSQNPRHKITKRGQNVTFRCDPISEHNRLYWYRQTLGQGPEFLTYFQNEAQLEKSRLLSDRFSAERPKGSFSTLEIQRTEQGDSAMYLCASSVGPYTDTQYFGPGTRLTVL.

The chain uses TRBV11-2 and TRBJ1-5; tentatively, D is TRBD1 (5 bases). The V gene's germline CDR1 is SGHAT and CDR2 FQNNGV. Trimming removed 4 bases from V and 7 bases from J, with 17 bases in between. CDR3 size: 15 residues. CDR3 sequence reads: CASSSGAGGEQPQHF. CDR3 DNA sequence: TGTGCCAGCAGCTCCGGAGCCGGGGGAGAACAGCCCCAGCATTTT.

The rearrangement links TRBV7-9 to TRBJ2-4, with a weak D call TRBD2 (6 bases). Per germline, CDR1 SEHNR and CDR2 FQNEAQ (reference sequence). This CDR3 is built from 15 residues. Trimming removed 8 bases from V and 5 bases from J, with 19 bases in between. For the CDR3, the DNA is TGTGCCAGCGGCACCCTCGGGAGTGGCGAAAACATTCAGTACTTC. This translates into CASGTLGSGENIQYF.

The chain links TRBV6-1 to TRBJ1-5, with D tentatively TRBD1 (5 bases). The germline gives CDR1 MNHNS, CDR2 SASEGT. Trimming removed 2 bases at V and 6 bases at J, with 11 bases between. The CDR3 runs 14 residues. CDR3 protein: CASSEYRGSQPQHF. CDR3 nucleotides: TGTGCCAGCAGTGAATATCGGGGGAGTCAGCCCCAGCATTTT.

The J gene is TRBJ1-4, the V gene TRBV5-4; TRBD1 agrees at 9 bases. This CDR3 has 17 residues. The germline V gene encodes CDR1 SGHNT and CDR2 YYREEE (reference sequence). Trimming took 0 bases from V and 2 from J; bases not matched to a gene: 5. CDR3 amino acids: CASSLGSTGGTNEKLFF. The DNA for the CDR3 is TGTGCCAGCAGCTTGGGCTCAACAGGGGGCACTAATGAAAAACTGTTTTTT.

The chain joins TRBV9 to TRBJ2-2; 12 bases fit TRBD2. Germline-derived CDR1 and CDR2 are SGDLS and YYNGEE. The CDR3 has 19 amino acids. After removal of 0 bases from V and 3 bases from J, the junction contained 9 bases not matched to a gene. CDR3 nucleotides: TGTGCCAGCAGCGTAGCCTCGACTAGCGGGAGTTGGTACACCGGGGAGCTGTTTTTT. Translating gives CASSVASTSGSWYTGELFF.

A single count supports this clone. This chain links TRBV5-5 with TRBJ1-1; D unclear. The CDR3 is made up of 13 amino acids. V lost 1 base to trimming and J lost 5 bases, with 9 bases between them. Germline loops: CDR1 SGHKS, CDR2 YYEKEE (reference sequence). DNA for the CDR3: TGTGCCAGCAGCTTGTCCCCGGGGACTGAAGCTTTCTTT. Translation gives CASSLSPGTEAFF. The entire variable domain, with the rest obtained from reference TRBV5-5 and TRBJ1-1, is as follows: DAGVTQSPTHLIKTRGQQVTLRCSPISGHKSVSWYQQVLGQGPQFIFQYYEKEERGRGNFPDRFSARQFPNYSSELNVNALLLGDSALYLCASSLSPGTEAFFGQGTRLTVV.

The chain joins TRBV2 to TRBJ1-4, with unresolved D. The V and J ends lost 4 bases and 4 bases respectively, with 1 base between them. Germline loops: CDR1 SNHLY, CDR2 FYNNEI. The CDR3 length is 11 residues. The CDR3 protein is CASSVNEKLFF. In DNA form, the CDR3 reads TGTGCCAGCAGTGTTAATGAAAAACTGTTTTTT.

V usage is TRBV19 and J usage is TRBJ2-1; D gene ambiguous. The CDR3 is made up of 11 amino acids. Trimming shortened V by 5 bases and J by 7 bases, and 6 bases separated the two germline ends. The germline gives CDR1 LNHDA, CDR2 SQIVND (reference sequence). Written as DNA, the CDR3 is TGTGCCAGTAGTGCAGCGAATGAGCAGTTCTTC. Translation gives CASSAANEQFF.

This chain links TRBV4-1 with TRBJ1-1, with D unclear. The V gene's germline CDR1 is MGHRA and CDR2 YSYEKL. CDR3 length: 14 residues. With 1 base removed from V and 5 bases from J, the gap between germline ends came to 11 bases. The CDR3 sequence: CASSQAALGTEAFF. CDR3 nucleotide sequence: TGCGCCAGCAGCCAAGCCGCCCTGGGGACTGAAGCTTTCTTT.

This clone appeared once. The chain carries TRBV9 and TRBJ1-1; D not certain. The CDR3 is 16 amino acids. CDR1 and CDR2 (germline): SGDLS, YYNGEE. The V gene lost 3 bases and the J gene lost 3 bases, with 18 bases spanning the gap. Here the CDR3 DNA reads TGTGCCAGCAGCGAGCCGAGGGATGGGGTGGACACTGAAGCTTTCTTT. Its protein product is CASSEPRDGVDTEAFF.

The gene calls are TRBV6-5 and TRBJ1-1; D call uncertain. Per germline, CDR1 MNHEY and CDR2 SVGAGI. Trimming took 2 bases from V and 4 from J, leaving 8 bases between them. The CDR3 sequence is 13 residues long. CDR3 amino acids: CASSYRESTEAFF. As DNA, the CDR3 is TGTGCCAGCAGTTACCGAGAGAGCACTGAAGCTTTCTTT.

The chain links TRBV5-1 to TRBJ2-1; D not certain. This CDR3 spans 14 amino acids. Deletions cut 1 base from V and 0 bases from J, with 5 bases between. The germline gives CDR1 SGHRS, CDR2 YFSETQ. Here the CDR3 reads CASSLRASYNEQFF. In DNA, the CDR3 is TGCGCCAGCAGCTTGCGCGCCTCCTACAATGAGCAGTTCTTC.